This T cell receptor beta chain was observed in a study of cytomegalovirus exposure and HLA in healthy donors. Whole-study findings and limits: Through in vitro validation, a few CMV-associated chains were shown to be specific for CMV antigens. Sequence variants that were highly shared formed a cluster that was likely a sequencing artifact.

The length of the CDR3 is 14 residues. CDR1 is SNHLY, CDR2 FYNNEI, per germline. Use of 60 Vbeta and 13 Jbeta primers characterized the PCR. Generated by immunoSEQ multiplex PCR, the TCRdb table keeps only in-frame clones and is missing some. Its table records tens of thousands of clones. Details on this clone: Its target is unknown. The junction does not match germline at one end; this may be a read error.

Sequencing input: PBMCs. This TCR was sampled from a woman aged 60 to 75 in good health and CMV-seropositive. This sequence joins TRBV2 and TRBJ2-5, with 9 bases fitting TRBD2. The CDR3 protein is CASSRRGGEENQYF. CDR3 DNA sequence: TGTGCCAGCTCCCGGCGGGGGGGAGAAGAGAACCAGTACTTC. The whole variable domain, filled in from reference TRBV2 and TRBJ2-5, reads EPEVTQTPSHQVTQMGQEVILRCVPISNHLYFYWYRQILGQKVEFLVSFYNNEISEKSEIFDDQFSVERPDGSNFTLKIRSTKLEDSAMYFCASSRRGGEENQYFGPGTRLLVL.